The 26 T cell receptor beta chains listed next were all sequenced from one sample in a study of CD8 T cells in ankylosing spondylitis. In TCRdb, the 5' RACE reads were re-called with MiXCR into one record per CDR3 protein. Among some 220,000 distinct CDR3 sequences listed, less than 9.5% were seen once. Sequences were obtained from blood, either unsorted or a sorted T cell fraction (not recorded which). The receptors were sampled from a female donor with ankylosing spondylitis or in good health (not recorded which).

This clonotype was counted many times. V gene TRBV20-1 combines with J gene TRBJ2-3, with 11 bases lining up with TRBD2. The CDR3 extends over 14 amino acids. V lost 7 bases to trimming and J lost 3 bases; unmatched junction nucleotides: 6. Per germline, CDR1 DFQATT and CDR2 SNEGSKA (reference sequence). CDR3 amino acids: CSGRLAGITDTQYF. CDR3 coding DNA: TGCAGTGGCAGACTAGCGGGAATAACAGATACGCAGTATTTT.

This clonotype occurred many times. The V gene is TRBV20-1, the J gene TRBJ2-1; D possibly corresponds to TRBD2 (6 bases). The CDR3 loop spans 16 amino acids. Germline values: CDR1 DFQATT, CDR2 SNEGSKA (reference sequence). V dropped 0 bases and J dropped 1 base, with 13 bases sitting between them. CDR3 sequence (DNA): TGCAGTGCTAGAGATCGGCCGGGGAGGTCCTACAATGAGCAGTTCTTC. Amino acid sequence: CSARDRPGRSYNEQFF.

The chain carries TRBV6-2 or TRBV6-3 and TRBJ1-5; 7 bases match TRBD1. This CDR3 is 15 amino acids long. From germline, CDR1 is MNHEY and CDR2 SVGEGT. Trimming cost V 5 bases and J 1 base; bases outside gene matches: 5. In DNA form, the CDR3 reads TGTGCCAGCAGTCAAACGGGACAGAGCAATCAGCCCCAGCATTTT. Translating it yields CASSQTGQSNQPQHF.

This clonotype was picked up many times. This CDR3 is CASRFGLNTGELFF. The CDR3 nucleotides are TGCGCCAGCAGATTCGGGCTGAACACCGGGGAGCTGTTTTTT. The chain uses TRBV5-1 and TRBJ2-2; D is uncertain. The CDR3 consists of 14 residues. V was shortened by 5 bases and J by 1 base, with 9 bases between the two germline ends. The germline V gene has CDR1 SGHRS and CDR2 YFSETQ.

The table lists this clonotype with a few counts. The chain couples TRBV6-5 to TRBJ2-5; weak D call: TRBD2 (6 bases). Germline V gene data show CDR1 as MNHEY and CDR2 as SVGAGI. CDR3 size: 15 residues. The ends were cut back, 2 bases at V and 3 bases at J, with 13 bases in the middle. The DNA for the CDR3 is TGTGCCAGCAGTTACGAGGCGGGACCGGAAGAGACCCAGTACTTC. Translating gives CASSYEAGPEETQYF.

This clonotype has a count of ten or more. The rearrangement joins TRBV15 to TRBJ1-2; TRBD1 aligns across 11 bases. Germline V gene data show CDR1 as LNHNV and CDR2 as YYDKDF (reference sequence). J lost 7 bases, V lost 3 bases, and 4 bases had no gene match. The CDR3 is 14 residues long. The CDR3 nucleotides read TGTGCCACCAGCAGGGACAGGGGGCGAGTTGGCTACACCTTC. Residues: CATSRDRGRVGYTF. Full variable domain (missing parts from reference TRBV15 and TRBJ1-2): DAMVIQNPRYQVTQFGKPVTLSCSQTLNHNVMYWYQQKSSQAPKLLFHYYDKDFNNEADTPDNFQSRRPNTSFCFLDIRSPGLGDTAMYLCATSRDRGRVGYTFGSGTRLTVV.

In its sample, this clonotype was seen a few times. The rearrangement joins TRBV7-2 to TRBJ2-5, with TRBD2 as a possible D gene (6 bases). From germline, CDR1 is SGHTA and CDR2 FQGNSA. CDR3 size: 14 residues. V was shortened by 2 bases and J by 2 bases, with 9 bases between the two germline ends. The DNA for the CDR3 is TGTGCCAGCAGCTTATTGACTAGTCAAGAGACCCAGTACTTC. Protein sequence: CASSLLTSQETQYF.

This clonotype was recorded many times. The rearrangement joins TRBV7-8 to TRBJ2-4; TRBD2 agrees at 11 bases. The CDR3 length is 16 residues. CDR1 SGHVS and CDR2 FQNEAQ come from the germline V gene. The J segment lost 2 bases and the V segment lost 3 bases, leaving 3 bases of the junction unmatched. The CDR3 DNA reads as TGTGCCAGCAGCTTCCGACTAGCGGGACCCAAAAACATTCAGTACTTC. This codes for CASSFRLAGPKNIQYF.

This clonotype was picked up many times. The J gene is TRBJ2-1, the V gene TRBV29-1; unclear D gene. The CDR3 covers 11 residues. Germline V CDR1 and CDR2: SQVTM, ANQGSEA. V lost 4 bases and J lost 7, with 8 bases in between. CDR3 DNA sequence: TGCAGCGTTGTGGAATTGAATGAGCAGTTCTTC. Translated: CSVVELNEQFF.

This clonotype was observed many times. CDR3 region: CASMWLAGGNEQFF. DNA of the CDR3: TGTGCCAGCATGTGGCTAGCGGGAGGTAATGAGCAGTTCTTC. The J gene is TRBJ2-1, the V gene TRBV2; 11 nucleotides line up with TRBD2. The CDR3 totals 14 residues. Germline CDR1 and CDR2: SNHLY and FYNNEI. V gave up 7 bases and J gave up 7 bases; unmatched junction bases: 6.

This clonotype was picked up many times. The CDR3 DNA sequence: TGTGCCACCAGCACCGTCCTAGCGGGTTACAATGAGCAGTTCTTC. Protein sequence: CATSTVLAGYNEQFF. V and J are TRBV15 and TRBJ2-1; 8 nucleotides align to TRBD2. The germline V gene encodes CDR1 LNHNV and CDR2 YYDKDF (reference sequence). The CDR3 totals 15 residues. The V segment lost 4 bases and the J segment 4 bases; nucleotides outside the gene matches: 6.

In this sample, this clonotype turned up many times. The chain employs TRBV12-3 or TRBV12-4 and TRBJ2-1; 7 bases map to TRBD2. The CDR3 runs to 14 residues. Trimming cost V 6 bases and J 8 bases; bases outside gene matches: 10. CDR3 in DNA: TGTGCCAGCAGCACCGGGACTAATGTGGATGAGCAGTTCTTC. It codes for CASSTGTNVDEQFF.

This clonotype came up many times. The genes are TRBV10-2 and TRBJ1-5; D gene ambiguous. V was shortened by 6 bases and J by 1 base, with 7 bases between the two germline ends. From germline, CDR1 is WSHSY and CDR2 SAAADI. The CDR3 has 13 residues. CDR3 nucleotide sequence: TGCGCCAGCAGGGGGATGAGCAATCAGCCCCAGCATTTT. Encoded protein: CASRGMSNQPQHF.

There are many counts of this clonotype. The J gene is TRBJ2-2, the V gene TRBV15; D not resolved. Germline V gene lookup returns CDR1 LNHNV and CDR2 YYDKDF (reference sequence). Trimming cost V 0 bases and J 4 bases, with 3 bases left between them. The CDR3 totals 13 residues. CDR3 DNA sequence: TGTGCCACCAGCAGAGATGCCACCGGGGAGCTGTTTTTT. Protein: CATSRDATGELFF.

On this clonotype: A much larger clone is a single base away; this may be a read error. The chain uses TRBV6-1 and TRBJ2-7, with D possibly called TRBD1 or TRBD2 (6 bases each). The CDR3 has 15 amino acids. Per the germline V gene, CDR1 is MNHNS and CDR2 is SASEGT. The CDR3 DNA reads as TGTGCCAGCACCGCGGGACATTCCATCTCCTACGCGCAGTACTTC. As protein: CASTAGHSISYAQYF.

This clonotype was counted many times. The rearrangement joins TRBV15 to TRBJ1-1; tentative D call: TRBD1 (6 bases). CDR3 length: 15 residues. In germline, CDR1 is LNHNV, CDR2 YYDKDF (reference sequence). V was trimmed by 3 bases and J by 4 bases, leaving 15 bases between them. Here the CDR3 reads CATSRRQVVSTEAFF. CDR3 nucleotides: TGTGCCACCAGCAGGCGACAGGTGGTCTCCACTGAAGCTTTCTTT.

This clonotype was observed at least ten times. The chain links TRBV27 to TRBJ2-1; 10 bases are shared with TRBD2. Germline V CDR1 and CDR2: MNHEY, SMNVEV (reference sequence). Trimming removed 10 bases from V and 7 bases from J; junction bases left unmatched: 4. CDR3 size: 12 residues. The CDR3, as DNA: TGTGCCACTAGCGGGAGTTTGAATGAGCAGTTCTTC. Its protein product is CATSGSLNEQFF.

This clonotype was counted many times. The chain joins TRBV15 to TRBJ1-5, with a tentative D call TRBD1 (6 bases). The germline CDR1 and CDR2 sequences are LNHNV and YYDKDF (reference sequence). V was trimmed by 0 bases and J by 7 bases, leaving 10 bases between them. The CDR3 contains 14 residues. CDR3 coding DNA: TGTGCCACCAGCAGAGATCGAGGGGGACAGCCCCAGCATTTT. It yields the protein CATSRDRGGQPQHF.

This clonotype was picked up many times. The genes are TRBV24-1 and TRBJ2-2; no firm D call. Trimming left V 4 bases short and J 2 bases short, with 10 bases between. The CDR3 runs to 15 residues. The germline gives CDR1 KGHDR, CDR2 SFDVKD. CDR3: CATSDSRLNTGELFF. As DNA, the CDR3 is TGTGCCACCAGTGACAGCCGGCTAAACACCGGGGAGCTGTTTTTT.

Many counts were recorded for this clonotype. The gene calls are TRBV12-3 or TRBV12-4 and TRBJ1-1; 11 bases are shared with TRBD1. V was clipped by 6 bases and J by 5 bases; unmatched bases: 14. This CDR3 spans 17 amino acids. The CDR3 region has the DNA TGTGCCAGCAGCTTTGGGACAGGGGGAGAATTCTTGACTGAAGCTTTCTTT. Translated: CASSFGTGGEFLTEAFF.

Ten or more counts support this clonotype. V is TRBV5-1 and J is TRBJ1-1, with TRBD1 as a possible D gene (5 bases). V lost 3 bases to trimming and J lost 7 bases, with 16 bases between them. The CDR3 sequence is 14 residues long. Germline loops: CDR1 SGHRS, CDR2 YFSETQ. The CDR3 DNA is TGCGCCAGCAGCTCCGACAGCGGGGGGTTTGAAGCTTTCTTT. This translates into CASSSDSGGFEAFF.

The chain recombines TRBV10-3 with TRBJ2-7, with a weak D call TRBD1 (6 bases). CDR3 length: 14 amino acids. V was cut by 2 bases and J by 5 bases, with 13 bases left in between. Germline CDR1 reads ENHRY; CDR2 reads SYGVKD. CDR3 bases: TGTGCCATCAGTGAGGGTGCAGGGGACCACGAGCAGTACTTC. Translating it yields CAISEGAGDHEQYF.

This clonotype was found many times. V and J are TRBV20-1 and TRBJ2-1, with D perhaps TRBD2 (5 bases). Germline-derived CDR1 and CDR2 are DFQATT and SNEGSKA (reference sequence). The germline V and J ends were trimmed by 2 bases and 0 bases, with 11 bases remaining between them. This CDR3 has 15 amino acids. CDR3 sequence: CSARLSGSSYNEQFF. The CDR3, as DNA: TGCAGTGCTAGACTGTCGGGAAGCTCCTACAATGAGCAGTTCTTC.

This clonotype was found many times. This sequence joins TRBV29-1 and TRBJ1-2; D is unresolved. Germline CDR1 and CDR2: SQVTM and ANQGSEA. This CDR3 has 13 residues. V was cut by 4 bases and J by 3 bases, with 12 bases left in between. This CDR3 reads CSVAGGTDYGYTF. In DNA, the CDR3 is TGCAGCGTTGCGGGCGGAACGGACTATGGCTACACCTTC.

Turning to this clonotype: A much larger clone lies a single base off, so this may be a read error. This chain uses TRBV11-3 with TRBJ2-3; 13 nucleotides align to TRBD2. Trimming removed 5 bases from V and 1 base from J; junction bases left unmatched: 3. This CDR3 is built from 16 residues. CDR1 and CDR2 (germline): SGHNT, YENEEA. Here the CDR3 reads CASSGGTSGGTDTQYF. The CDR3 nucleotides are TGTGCCAGCAGCGGGGGGACTAGCGGGGGCACAGATACGCAGTATTTT.

The genes are TRBV9 and TRBJ2-7; D call uncertain. V was clipped by 4 bases and J by 1 base, with 12 bases between them. The V gene's germline CDR1 is SGDLS and CDR2 YYNGEE. The CDR3 has 14 amino acids. The DNA for the CDR3 is TGTGCCAGCAGCATTGGTGGAGCGTCCTACGAGCAGTACTTC. As protein: CASSIGGASYEQYF. Full variable domain (missing parts from reference TRBV9 and TRBJ2-7): DSGVTQTPKHLITATGQRVTLRCSPRSGDLSVYWYQQSLDQGLQFLIQYYNGEERAKGNILERFSAQQFPDLHSELNLSSLELGDSALYFCASSIGGASYEQYFGPGTRLTVT.